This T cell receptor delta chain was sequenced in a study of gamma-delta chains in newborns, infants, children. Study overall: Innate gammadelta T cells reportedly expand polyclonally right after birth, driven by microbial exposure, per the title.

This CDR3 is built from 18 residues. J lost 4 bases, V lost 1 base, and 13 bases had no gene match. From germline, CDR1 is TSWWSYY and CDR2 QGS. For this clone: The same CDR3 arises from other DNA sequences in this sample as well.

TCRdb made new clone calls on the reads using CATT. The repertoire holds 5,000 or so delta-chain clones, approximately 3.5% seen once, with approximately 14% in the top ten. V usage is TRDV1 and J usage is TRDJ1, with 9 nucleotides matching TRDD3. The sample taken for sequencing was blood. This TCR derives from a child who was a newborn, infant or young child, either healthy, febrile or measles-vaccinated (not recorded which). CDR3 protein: CALGEPSSLLGEFDKLIF. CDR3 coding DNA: TGTGCTCTTGGGGAACCCTCCTCCCTACTGGGGGAGTTCGATAAACTCATCTTT.